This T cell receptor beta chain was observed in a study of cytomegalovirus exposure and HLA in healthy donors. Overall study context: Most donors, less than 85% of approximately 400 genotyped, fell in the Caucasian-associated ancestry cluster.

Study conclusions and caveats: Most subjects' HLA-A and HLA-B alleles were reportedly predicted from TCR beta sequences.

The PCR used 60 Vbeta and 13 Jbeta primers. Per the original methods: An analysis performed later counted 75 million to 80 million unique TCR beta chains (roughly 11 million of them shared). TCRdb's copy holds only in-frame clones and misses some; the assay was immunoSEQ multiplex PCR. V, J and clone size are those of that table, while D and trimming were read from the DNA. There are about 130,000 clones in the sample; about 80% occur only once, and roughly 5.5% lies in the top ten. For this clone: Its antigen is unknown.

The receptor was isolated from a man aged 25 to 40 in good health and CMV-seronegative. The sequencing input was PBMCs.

The CDR3 nucleotides are TGTGCCAGCAGCCTGGGTTCTAGTTCCTACGAGCAGTACTTC. It codes for CASSLGSSSYEQYF. V gene TRBV28 combines with J gene TRBJ2-7; no clear D gene. The germline V gene has CDR1 MDHEN and CDR2 SYDVKM. The germline V and J ends were trimmed by 6 bases and 1 base, with 13 bases remaining between them. The length of the CDR3 is 14 residues.